This T cell receptor beta chain came from a study of T-cell memory formation after mild COVID-19. Turning to the study itself: TCR clusters were mostly confined to one donor each.

Germline V gene data show CDR1 as LNHNV and CDR2 as YYDKDF (reference sequence). CDR3 size: 14 residues. Trimming took 0 bases from V and 7 from J, leaving 11 bases between them. TCRdb called the 5' RACE reads again in MiXCR, with one record for every CDR3 protein. Counted here are around 340,000 distinct CDR3 sequences, roughly an eighth occurring once; the ten biggest clones make up 20% to 25%. Source material: PBMCs or a T cell subset sorted from them (not recorded which). The sequence derives from a man between 18 and 29 years old who had mild COVID-19 (a few samples of this study predate the infection). Cell type and time point are not known. The chain joins TRBV15 to TRBJ2-3; D possibly corresponds to TRBD2 (5 bases). As DNA, the CDR3 is TGTGCCACCAGCAGAGATCCTAGAGGGCATACGCAGTATTTT. It codes for CATSRDPRGHTQYF. Full variable domain (outside the CDR3, taken from reference TRBV15 and TRBJ2-3): DAMVIQNPRYQVTQFGKPVTLSCSQTLNHNVMYWYQQKSSQAPKLLFHYYDKDFNNEADTPDNFQSRRPNTSFCFLDIRSPGLGDTAMYLCATSRDPRGHTQYFGPGTRLTVL.